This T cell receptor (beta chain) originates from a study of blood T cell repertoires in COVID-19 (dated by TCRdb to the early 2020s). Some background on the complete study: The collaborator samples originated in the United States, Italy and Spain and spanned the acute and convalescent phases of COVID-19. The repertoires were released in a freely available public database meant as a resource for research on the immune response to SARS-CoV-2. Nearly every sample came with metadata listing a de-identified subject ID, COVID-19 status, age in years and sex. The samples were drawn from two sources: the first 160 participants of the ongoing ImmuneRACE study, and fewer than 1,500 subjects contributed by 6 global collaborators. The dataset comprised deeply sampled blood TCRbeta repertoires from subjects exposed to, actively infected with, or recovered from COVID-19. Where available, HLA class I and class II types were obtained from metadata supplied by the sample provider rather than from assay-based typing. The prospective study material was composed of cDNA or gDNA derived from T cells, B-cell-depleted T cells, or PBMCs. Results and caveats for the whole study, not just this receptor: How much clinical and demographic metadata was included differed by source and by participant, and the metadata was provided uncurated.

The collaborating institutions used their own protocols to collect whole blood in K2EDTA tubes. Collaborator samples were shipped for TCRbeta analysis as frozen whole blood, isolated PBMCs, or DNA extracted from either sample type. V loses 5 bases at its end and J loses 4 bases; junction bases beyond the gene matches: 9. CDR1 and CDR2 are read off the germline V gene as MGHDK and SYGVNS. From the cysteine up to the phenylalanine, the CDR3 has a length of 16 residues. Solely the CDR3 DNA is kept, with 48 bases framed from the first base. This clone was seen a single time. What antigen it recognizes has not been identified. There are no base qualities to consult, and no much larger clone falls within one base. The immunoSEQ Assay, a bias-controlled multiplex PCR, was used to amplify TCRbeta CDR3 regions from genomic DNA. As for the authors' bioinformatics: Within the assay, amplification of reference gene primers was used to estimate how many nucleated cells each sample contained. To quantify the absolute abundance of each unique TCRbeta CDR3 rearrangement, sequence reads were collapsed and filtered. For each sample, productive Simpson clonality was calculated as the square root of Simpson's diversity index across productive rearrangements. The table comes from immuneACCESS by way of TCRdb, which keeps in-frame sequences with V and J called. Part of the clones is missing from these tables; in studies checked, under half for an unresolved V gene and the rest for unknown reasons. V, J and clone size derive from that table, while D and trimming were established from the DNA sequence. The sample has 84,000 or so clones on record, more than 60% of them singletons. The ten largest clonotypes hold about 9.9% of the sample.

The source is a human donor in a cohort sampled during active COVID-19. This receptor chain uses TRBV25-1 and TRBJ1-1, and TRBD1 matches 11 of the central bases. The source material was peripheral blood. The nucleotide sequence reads TGTGCCAGCAGTTCAAGGACAGGGGGCTATGGCACTGAAGCTTTCTTT. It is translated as CASSSRTGGYGTEAFF.